Listed below are T cell receptor beta chains from one sample, sequenced in a study of cytomegalovirus exposure and HLA in healthy donors. Method: immunoSEQ multiplex PCR; TCRdb's copy keeps in-frame clones and lacks some. The data show just over 200,000 clones, approximately 70% seen once. The sequenced sample consisted of PBMCs. These receptors came from a man aged 35 to 55 in good health and CMV-seropositive. CDR3s include the opening cysteine and the closing phenylalanine or tryptophan. D genes are given only for firm matches. A clone size is listed for some rows: how often the clone was seen (once, few, many), or a class if it is expanded.

clone size	D gene	J gene	V gene	CDR3 protein	CDR3 DNA
few	TRBD1	TRBJ2-4	TRBV15	CATGPGQDDLLAKNIQYF	TGTGCCACCGGACCGGGACAGGACGACCTACTAGCCAAAAACATTCAGTACTTC
NA	NA	TRBJ1-2	TRBV7-2	CASSLAGGREGANYGYTF	TGTGCCAGCAGCTTAGCAGGCGGGCGGGAGGGAGCTAACTATGGCTACACCTTC
NA	TRBD1	TRBJ1-2	TRBV4-1	CASSQLPRQGDGYTF	TGCGCCAGCAGCCAATTACCAAGACAGGGGGATGGCTACACCTTC
NA	TRBD1	TRBJ1-3	TRBV2	CASTDRTGTISGNTIYF	TGTGCCAGCACTGACCGGACAGGGACTATCTCTGGAAACACCATATATTTT
few	TRBD1	TRBJ2-5	TRBV6-5	CASGLRGQETQYF	TGTGCCAGCGGTCTCAGGGGGCAAGAGACCCAGTACTTC
NA	TRBD1	TRBJ2-3	TRBV18	CASSRDRETQYF	TGTGCCAGCTCTCGGGACAGGGAGACGCAGTATTTT
few	NA	TRBJ2-3	TRBV13	CASSSPGHSTDTQYF	TGTGCCAGCAGCTCACCGGGACATAGCACAGATACGCAGTATTTT
NA	TRBD1	TRBJ1-5	TRBV6-6	CASSPDRENQPQHF	TGTGCCAGCAGTCCCGACAGGGAGAATCAGCCCCAGCATTTT
NA	NA	TRBJ2-4	TRBV5-5	CASSGPTGNIQYF	TGTGCCAGCAGCGGACCCACGGGGAACATTCAGTACTTC
NA	TRBD1	TRBJ2-6	TRBV4-3	CASSQDLGTGGSGANVLTF	TGCGCCAGCAGCCAAGATCTTGGAACAGGGGGCTCTGGGGCCAACGTCCTGACTTTC
NA	TRBD2	TRBJ2-3	TRBV7-6	CASSSPRGGWTQYF	TGTGCCAGCAGTTCCCCCCGGGGGGGCTGGACGCAGTATTTT
NA	NA	TRBJ2-3	TRBV2	CASSETNRVPDTQYF	TGTGCCAGCAGTGAAACGAACAGGGTACCAGATACGCAGTATTTT
few	TRBD2	TRBJ2-3	TRBV7-9	CASSLGLAGTDTQYF	TGTGCCAGCAGCTTAGGACTAGCGGGGACAGATACGCAGTATTTT
NA	NA	TRBJ1-1	TRBV5-1	CANRTDRNTEAFF	TGCGCCAACAGAACGGACAGGAACACTGAAGCTTTCTTT
NA	TRBD2	TRBJ2-3	TRBV15	CATSSRTSVTDTQYF	TGTGCCACCAGCTCCCGGACTAGCGTCACAGATACGCAGTATTTT
NA	NA	TRBJ1-1	TRBV19	CASSVGGANTEAFF	TGTGCCAGTAGCGTCGGAGGGGCGAACACTGAAGCTTTCTTT
NA	TRBD1	TRBJ2-1	TRBV6-5	CASSRDRALHEQFF	TGTGCCAGCAGCCGGGACAGGGCACTCCATGAGCAGTTCTTC
NA	TRBD1	TRBJ1-1	TRBV5-1	CASKGQTTRLNTEAFF	TGCGCCAGCAAGGGACAGACAACTAGATTGAACACTGAAGCTTTCTTT
NA	NA	TRBJ2-2	TRBV7-6	CASSSSGTVTGELFF	TGTGCCAGCAGCTCATCCGGGACTGTGACCGGGGAGCTGTTTTTT
NA	NA	TRBJ2-3	TRBV5-1	CASTTARLASPDTQYF	TGCGCCAGCACGACGGCCCGGCTAGCTAGCCCAGATACGCAGTATTTT
NA	NA	TRBJ1-4	TRBV13	CASSHGYATNEKLFF	TGTGCCAGCAGCCACGGGTACGCAACTAATGAAAAACTGTTTTTT
NA	NA	TRBJ2-5	TRBV18	CASSPGTGQETQYF	TGTGCCAGCTCACCAGGTACAGGCCAAGAGACCCAGTACTTC
NA	NA	TRBJ2-5	TRBV11-2	CASSPVEGRGETQYF	TGTGCCAGCAGCCCTGTGGAGGGCCGGGGGGAGACCCAGTACTTC
NA	NA	TRBJ1-1	TRBV5-1	CASSLDPSGTEAFF	TGCGCCAGCAGCTTGGACCCTTCGGGGACTGAAGCTTTCTTT
once	NA	TRBJ1-2	TRBV4-1	CASSQSNFIPNYGYTF	TGCGCCAGCAGCCAAAGCAATTTTATCCCTAACTATGGCTACACCTTC
NA	TRBD2	TRBJ2-3	TRBV10-1	CASSLGASGGSSTDTQYF	TGCGCCAGCAGTTTAGGGGCTAGCGGGGGTTCCAGCACAGATACGCAGTATTTT
NA	TRBD1	TRBJ1-1	TRBV7-9	CASTTGGQKTEAFF	TGTGCCAGCACGACAGGGGGCCAAAAGACTGAAGCTTTCTTT
NA	NA	TRBJ2-7	TRBV6-1	CASSEWGLTTEYEQYF	TGTGCCAGCAGTGAATGGGGCCTGACGACAGAATACGAGCAGTACTTC
NA	TRBD1	TRBJ1-1	TRBV9	CASSAVITGVNTEAFF	TGTGCCAGCAGCGCCGTCATCACAGGGGTGAACACTGAAGCTTTCTTT
NA	NA	TRBJ2-5	TRBV6-6	CASRTRETQYF	TGTGCCAGCAGAACCAGGGAGACCCAGTACTTC
NA	NA	TRBJ1-6	TRBV27	CASSPWDSHNSPLHF	TGTGCCAGCAGTCCCTGGGACTCTCATAATTCACCCCTCCACTTT
few	NA	TRBJ1-2	TRBV7-9	CSLRGSRYGYTF	TGTTCCTTGAGGGGGAGTCGCTATGGCTACACCTTC
NA	NA	TRBJ1-2	TRBV2	CASSETGLGYGYTF	TGTGCCAGCAGTGAGACAGGACTTGGCTATGGCTACACCTTC
few	TRBD2	TRBJ2-1	TRBV7-7	CASSPTSGASYNEQFF	TGTGCCAGCAGCCCAACTAGCGGGGCCTCCTACAATGAGCAGTTCTTC
once	NA	TRBJ2-7	TRBV5-1	CASSLRGYEQYF	TGCGCCAGCAGCTTAAGAGGATACGAGCAGTACTTC